The text below deals with one T cell receptor (beta chain). The V gene's germline CDR1 is MNHEY and CDR2 SMNVEV (reference sequence). The V gene end was trimmed by 4 bases and the J gene end by 6 bases; junction bases not matched to a gene: 7. This CDR3 comprises 14 residues. The table came from immunoSEQ multiplex PCR; TCRdb's copy has only in-frame clones and leaves some out. This sample has about 89,000 clones, with about 94% found just once. This specimen belongs to a study of technical replicates of blood from a handful of donors. The sample taken for sequencing was T cells isolated from PBMCs. The source is a human donor in good health. The chain links TRBV27 to TRBJ1-2; 8 bases match TRBD1. The CDR3 bases are TGTGCCAGCAGTTCCCGACAGGGGATACATGGCTACACCTTC. Translating it yields CASSSRQGIHGYTF.